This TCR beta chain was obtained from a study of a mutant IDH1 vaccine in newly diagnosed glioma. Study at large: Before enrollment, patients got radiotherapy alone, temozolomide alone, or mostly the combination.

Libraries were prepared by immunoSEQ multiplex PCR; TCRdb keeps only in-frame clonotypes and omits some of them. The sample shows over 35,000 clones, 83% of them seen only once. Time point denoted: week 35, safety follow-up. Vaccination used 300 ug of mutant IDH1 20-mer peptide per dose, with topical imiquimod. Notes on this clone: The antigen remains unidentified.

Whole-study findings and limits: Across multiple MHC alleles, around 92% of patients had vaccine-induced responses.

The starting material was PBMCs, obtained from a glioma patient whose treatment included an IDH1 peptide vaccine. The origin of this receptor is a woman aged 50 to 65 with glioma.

The CDR3 coding sequence is TGTGCCAGCAGCGTTCGACAGGGGGCTGATTCACCCCTCCACTTT. Amino acids: CASSVRQGADSPLHF. The rearrangement links TRBV9 to TRBJ1-6; 10 nucleotides agree with TRBD1. Germline CDR1 and CDR2: SGDLS and YYNGEE. Germline trimming cut 2 bases from V and 8 bases from J; bases unmatched to any gene: 4. The CDR3 sequence is 15 residues long.